The 28 T cell receptor beta chains presented below share a single source sample, sequenced in a study of early T cells in non-severe SARS-CoV-2 infection. MiXCR, run by TCRdb on the 5' RACE reads, gives a single entry per CDR3 protein. The sample has 35,000 to 45,000 distinct CDR3 sequences; 6% to 6.5% are singletons. The sequencing sample was made of whole blood. Every receptor here comes from an adult who was a healthcare worker with PCR-confirmed SARS-CoV-2 infection or an uninfected control (not recorded which).

This clonotype was seen repeatedly, ten times or more. This chain joins TRBV3-1 and TRBJ2-6; D perhaps matches TRBD1 (6 bases). In germline, CDR1 is LGHDT, CDR2 YNNKEL (reference sequence). The CDR3 extends over 16 amino acids. V was trimmed by 2 bases and J by 5 bases, leaving 13 bases between them. The DNA of the CDR3 is TGTGCCAGCAGCCAATGGGACACGAAAAGGGCCAACGTCCTGACTTTC. Amino acids: CASSQWDTKRANVLTF.

The table lists this clonotype with a few counts. This sequence joins TRBV3-1 and TRBJ2-3; TRBD2 aligns across 11 bases. The CDR3 totals 19 residues. Trimming at V came to 4 bases and at J to 2 bases, leaving 14 bases not matched to a gene. CDR1 is LGHDT, CDR2 YNNKEL, per germline (reference sequence). The CDR3 DNA is TGTGCCAGCAGCCGAAGCTTACTAGCGGGGGCATTGTACACAGATACGCAGTATTTT. Its translation: CASSRSLLAGALYTDTQYF.

This chain connects TRBV9 to TRBJ2-7; D not certain. CDR1 is SGDLS and CDR2 is YYNGEE in the germline V gene. This CDR3 spans 13 amino acids. Trimming removed 0 bases from V and 5 bases from J, with 9 bases in between. The CDR3 DNA is TGTGCCAGCAGCGTAGGACCACAAAACGAGCAGTACTTC. Protein product: CASSVGPQNEQYF.

This clonotype showed up many times. The rearrangement links TRBV6-2 or TRBV6-3 to TRBJ1-1; tentatively, D is TRBD1 (5 bases). The germline V gene has CDR1 MNHEY and CDR2 SVGEGT. The CDR3 sequence is 13 residues long. V dropped 2 bases and J dropped 6 bases, with 10 bases sitting between them. The CDR3 is CASSYGVGAEAFF. The CDR3 DNA follows: TGTGCCAGCAGTTACGGGGTAGGGGCTGAAGCTTTCTTT.

Many counts were recorded for this clonotype. The chain joins TRBV11-1 to TRBJ2-7; D ambiguous. CDR1 SGHAT and CDR2 FQDESV come from the germline V gene (reference sequence). The CDR3 totals 14 residues. Deletions cut 2 bases from V and 0 bases from J, with 8 bases between. CDR3 nucleotides: TGTGCCAGCAGCTTACGCAGAAACTCCTACGAGCAGTACTTC. Protein: CASSLRRNSYEQYF.

The rearrangement joins TRBV27 to TRBJ1-1, with TRBD1 as a possible D gene (5 bases). V shed 0 bases and J shed 5 bases, with 13 bases lying between them. The CDR3 loop spans 15 amino acids. In germline, CDR1 is MNHEY, CDR2 SMNVEV (reference sequence). Here the CDR3 DNA reads TGTGCCAGCAGTTTATCTGAGGGGCTTGGTACTGAAGCTTTCTTT. It is translated as CASSLSEGLGTEAFF.

This clonotype was detected ten times or more. The chain has TRBV6-1 and TRBJ1-2; no definite D call. CDR3 length: 13 residues. The germline V gene encodes CDR1 MNHNS and CDR2 SASEGT. V lost 11 bases and J lost 2, with 15 bases in between. CDR3 nucleotide sequence: TGTGCCGCCGACAAATATCAAAACTATGGCTACACCTTC. The encoded protein is CAADKYQNYGYTF.

The gene calls are TRBV7-2 and TRBJ2-2; possibly TRBD1 for D (7 bases). Germline loops: CDR1 SGHTA, CDR2 FQGNSA. V was clipped by 4 bases and J by 2 bases, with 20 bases between them. The CDR3 is 18 residues long. CDR3 bases: TGTGCCAGCAGCTCCTCCGGGACAGTGGGGGGTAACACCGGGGAGCTGTTTTTT. It is translated as CASSSSGTVGGNTGELFF.

This rearrangement joins TRBV19 to TRBJ2-3; 9 bases map to TRBD2. The J segment lost 10 bases and the V segment lost 2 bases, leaving 13 bases of the junction unmatched. The CDR3 covers 16 residues. Per the germline V gene, CDR1 is LNHDA and CDR2 is SQIVND (reference sequence). CDR3 nucleotides: TGTGCCAGTAGTATATCTGTGGGCGGGGGGGCATCCCCGCAGTATTTT. This sequence encodes CASSISVGGGASPQYF.

This clonotype occurred many times. This chain uses TRBV11-2 with TRBJ2-7; 7 bases line up with TRBD1. CDR3 size: 14 residues. CDR1 is SGHAT and CDR2 is FQNNGV in the germline V gene. The junction had 16 bases not matched to a gene; V was cut back by 5 bases and J by 12 bases. CDR3 region: CASSLGTEPYAGYF. The CDR3, as DNA: TGTGCCAGCAGCCTTGGGACAGAACCCTACGCGGGGTACTTC.

The chain is built from TRBV15 and TRBJ1-5, with D hard to call. The V end lost 4 bases, the J end lost 7 bases, and 14 bases lay between the germline ends. There are 14 residues in the CDR3. The germline V gene encodes CDR1 LNHNV and CDR2 YYDKDF (reference sequence). The CDR3 protein is CATSNPRVMQPQHF. Written as DNA, the CDR3 is TGTGCCACCAGCAACCCAAGGGTTATGCAGCCCCAGCATTTT.

This clonotype showed up many times. CDR3 nucleotide sequence: TGCGCCAGCAGCCAAGAGGACAGGGTCGGTCAGCCCCAGCATTTT. Translated, it gives CASSQEDRVGQPQHF. The chain uses TRBV4-1 and TRBJ1-5, with 8 bases that match TRBD1. This CDR3 comprises 15 residues. The ends lost 0 bases at V and 6 bases at J; junction bases unmatched: 4. Germline CDR1 MGHRA, CDR2 YSYEKL.

The V call is TRBV11-2, the J call TRBJ1-1; no definite D call. This CDR3 has 13 residues. Germline V gene sequence: CDR1 SGHAT, CDR2 FQNNGV. The ends were cut back, 2 bases at V and 1 base at J, with 5 bases in the middle. CDR3 amino acids: CASSLSGNTEAFF. CDR3 sequence (DNA): TGTGCCAGCAGCTTATCCGGGAACACTGAAGCTTTCTTT.

The chain uses TRBV29-1 and TRBJ2-3; TRBD1 agrees at 7 bases. The CDR3 is made up of 13 amino acids. V was pared by 5 bases and J by 2 bases, with 4 bases of the junction left unmatched. Germline V gene data show CDR1 as SQVTM and CDR2 as ANQGSEA. The CDR3 DNA sequence: TGCAGCGTTAGGGGACAGACCACAGATACGCAGTATTTT. Amino acid sequence: CSVRGQTTDTQYF.

This clonotype was recorded a few times. The chain employs TRBV3-1 and TRBJ2-1; TRBD2 agrees at 7 bases. The CDR3 has 15 residues. Germline V gives CDR1 LGHDT, CDR2 YNNKEL (reference sequence). The V segment lost 1 base and the J segment 15 bases; nucleotides outside the gene matches: 15. The CDR3 loop reads CASSQGGRGRDYWFF. For the CDR3, the DNA is TGTGCCAGCAGCCAAGGAGGGAGGGGCCGAGACTATTGGTTCTTC.

This clonotype has at least ten counts. The V gene is TRBV7-9, the J gene TRBJ1-1; TRBD1 matches 7 bases. This CDR3 region has 15 residues. CDR1 is SEHNR and CDR2 is FQNEAQ in the germline V gene (reference sequence). The V segment lost 5 bases and the J segment 1 base; nucleotides outside the gene matches: 7. The CDR3 sequence is CASSPTGVANTEAFF. The DNA of the CDR3 is TGTGCCAGCAGCCCCACAGGGGTGGCGAACACTGAAGCTTTCTTT.

This clonotype was seen ten or more times. This sequence joins TRBV19 and TRBJ1-5; no clear D gene. Trimming removed 6 bases from V and 7 bases from J, with 10 bases in between. CDR1 LNHDA and CDR2 SQIVND come from the germline V gene (reference sequence). The CDR3 loop spans 12 amino acids. CDR3 sequence: CASRPKGQPQHF. The CDR3 nucleotides read TGTGCCAGTAGACCAAAAGGACAGCCCCAGCATTTT.

V usage is TRBV18 and J usage is TRBJ2-7; 8 bases map to TRBD1. Per germline, CDR1 KGHSH and CDR2 LQKENI. V was pared by 4 bases and J by 0 bases, with 5 bases of the junction left unmatched. The CDR3 extends over 15 amino acids. In DNA, the CDR3 is TGTGCCAGCTCACAAGGACAGGGAAGCTCCTACGAGCAGTACTTC. It codes for CASSQGQGSSYEQYF.

This clonotype was counted only a few times. J is TRBJ2-7 and V is TRBV30; D is perhaps TRBD1 (6 bases). Germline V CDR1 and CDR2: GTSNPN, SVGIG (reference sequence). Trimming removed 1 base at V and 6 bases at J, with 10 bases between. The CDR3 runs to 12 residues. CDR3 coding DNA: TGTGCCTGGAGTGGCTGGGGGCGCGAGCAGTACTTC. Protein sequence: CAWSGWGREQYF.

The table lists this clonotype with many counts. This chain uses TRBV12-3 or TRBV12-4 with TRBJ1-1, with D perhaps matching TRBD1 (5 bases). Trimming pared 3 bases from V and 1 base from J, leaving 12 bases between. This CDR3 is 15 amino acids long. For the CDR3, the DNA is TGTGCCAGCAGTTTCCGCACAGGTTCGAACACTGAAGCTTTCTTT. It specifies CASSFRTGSNTEAFF.

The genes are TRBV18 and TRBJ1-1; D is possibly TRBD1 (6 bases). Trimming took 2 bases from V and 7 from J, leaving 8 bases between them. Germline loops: CDR1 KGHSH, CDR2 LQKENI. This CDR3 comprises 12 residues. CDR3 in DNA: TGTGCCAGCTCACCAGGGGACATTGAAGCTTTCTTT. It codes for CASSPGDIEAFF.

DNA for the CDR3: TGTGCCAGCAGCCGACGGGGACCAGCGGTCACAGATACGCAGTATTTT. Translated: CASSRRGPAVTDTQYF. The V gene is TRBV11-2, the J gene TRBJ2-3, with D perhaps TRBD1 or TRBD2 (5 bases each). Germline lookup yields CDR1 SGHAT and CDR2 FQNNGV. V dropped 5 bases and J dropped 2 bases, with 17 bases sitting between them. The CDR3 loop spans 16 amino acids.

In its sample, this clonotype was seen a few times. The chain couples TRBV15 to TRBJ2-1; a possible D gene is TRBD2 (6 bases). The CDR3 sequence is 17 residues long. Between the trimmed V and J ends, which lost 3 bases and 7 bases, there was a span of 22 bases. Germline V gene lookup returns CDR1 LNHNV and CDR2 YYDKDF (reference sequence). The CDR3 loop is CATSRDTGTSTPNEQFF. CDR3 sequence (DNA): TGTGCCACCAGCAGGGATACCGGGACTTCAACACCGAATGAGCAGTTCTTC.

The genes are TRBV20-1 and TRBJ1-2; 7 bases agree with TRBD1. There are 13 residues in the CDR3. V dropped 5 bases and J dropped 6; count of bases not matched to a gene: 9. From germline, CDR1 is DFQATT and CDR2 SNEGSKA (reference sequence). CDR3 nucleotide sequence: TGCAGTGCTGCTCTGGCAGGGGGTCATGGCTACACCTTC. Translated, it gives CSAALAGGHGYTF.

Ten or more counts support this clonotype. The chain recombines TRBV5-6 with TRBJ1-5; D is unclear. CDR3 size: 14 residues. Trimming shortened V by 1 base and J by 1 base, and 6 bases separated the two germline ends. Per germline, CDR1 SGHDT and CDR2 YYEEEE. The DNA of the CDR3 is TGTGCCAGCAGCTTGATTAGGAGCAATCAGCCCCAGCATTTT. As protein: CASSLIRSNQPQHF. Filled out from reference TRBV5-6 and TRBJ1-5, the complete variable domain reads DAGVTQSPTHLIKTRGQQVTLRCSPKSGHDTVSWYQQALGQGPQFIFQYYEEEERQRGNFPDRFSGHQFPNYSSELNVNALLLGDSALYLCASSLIRSNQPQHFGDGTRLSIL.

The chain couples TRBV27 to TRBJ1-1; 7 nucleotides agree with TRBD1. Germline V gives CDR1 MNHEY, CDR2 SMNVEV (reference sequence). V trimming: 0 bases; J trimming: 5 bases; junction bases outside the gene matches: 6. This CDR3 contains 15 residues. CDR3 DNA: TGTGCCAGCAGTTTATCCTTTGCAGGGGGGACTGAAGCTTTCTTT. Translating gives CASSLSFAGGTEAFF.

This clonotype was observed a few times. In DNA, the CDR3 is TGTGCCACCAGCAGAGAGGTGGGTTATAATTCACCCCTCCACTTT. Amino acid sequence: CATSREVGYNSPLHF. V usage is TRBV15 and J usage is TRBJ1-6, with no clear D. The CDR3 totals 15 residues. The V gene lost 0 bases and the J gene lost 4 bases, with 7 bases spanning the gap. Per the germline V gene, CDR1 is LNHNV and CDR2 is YYDKDF (reference sequence).

This rearrangement joins TRBV19 to TRBJ2-1; TRBD2 matches at 11 bases. The germline V gene has CDR1 LNHDA and CDR2 SQIVND (reference sequence). This CDR3 has 16 amino acids. Trimming cost V 10 bases and J 0 bases; bases outside gene matches: 8. DNA for the CDR3: TGTGCCACAATGGGACTAGCGGCGAGCTCCTACAATGAGCAGTTCTTC. This translates into CATMGLAASSYNEQFF. Full variable domain (outside the CDR3, taken from reference TRBV19 and TRBJ2-1): DGGITQSPKYLFRKEGQNVTLSCEQNLNHDAMYWYRQDPGQGLRLIYYSQIVNDFQKGDIAEGYSVSREKKESFPLTVTSAQKNPTAFYLCATMGLAASSYNEQFFGPGTRLTVL.